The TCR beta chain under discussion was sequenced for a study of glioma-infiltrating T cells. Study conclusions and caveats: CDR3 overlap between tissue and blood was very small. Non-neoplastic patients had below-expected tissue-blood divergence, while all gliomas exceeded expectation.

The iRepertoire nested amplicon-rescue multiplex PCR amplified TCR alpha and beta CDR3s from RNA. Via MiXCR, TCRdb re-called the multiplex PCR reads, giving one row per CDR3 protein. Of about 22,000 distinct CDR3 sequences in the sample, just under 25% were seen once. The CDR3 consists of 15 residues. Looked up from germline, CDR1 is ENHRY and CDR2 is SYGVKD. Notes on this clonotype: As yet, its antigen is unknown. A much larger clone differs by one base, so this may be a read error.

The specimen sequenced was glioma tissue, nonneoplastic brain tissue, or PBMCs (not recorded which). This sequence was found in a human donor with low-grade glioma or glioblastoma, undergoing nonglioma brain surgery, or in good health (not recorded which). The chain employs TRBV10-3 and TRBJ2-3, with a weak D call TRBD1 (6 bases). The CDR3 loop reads CAISEVGVRTDKQYF. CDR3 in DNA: TGTGCCATCAGTGAAGTAGGGGTGCGGACAGATAAGCAGTATTTT.